This T cell receptor (beta chain) was sequenced for a study of beta chain features in type 1 diabetes. Study in general: Healthy donors and patients showed comparable age, gender and cell yields. Sorted cells examined across all samples numbered 107,917,701.

Notes on this clone: Its antigen remains unknown.

All of the isolated RNA was reverse transcribed, so expressed TCRB transcripts were sequenced. Assay: immunoSEQ multiplex PCR; the TCRdb copy retains only in-frame clones and omits some. This repertoire shows some 280,000 clones, about 13% found once; its top ten account for 0.017%. Study results and limitations: Type 1 diabetes patients had TCRB CDR3s that were shorter (moderately but significantly so) in all four CD4+ subsets. The naive, central memory and Treg TCRB repertoires looked more alike in patients than they did in healthy donors.

CDR1 and CDR2 (germline): SGHRS, YFSETQ. The CDR3 totals 15 residues. The trim removed 2 bases at V and 6 bases at J, leaving 9 bases unmatched. CD4+ cells of the naive, central memory, regulatory and stem cell-like memory types were sorted via CD45RO/CCR7/CD25/CD127/CD95/CD27. The genes are TRBV5-1 and TRBJ2-7; 9 nucleotides align to TRBD1. The source is a man aged 25 to 40 with type 1 diabetes. The sequenced material came from naive CD4+ T cells from blood. CDR3 nucleotides: TGCGCCAGCAGCTTTCCCGGGACAGGGAACCGCGAGCAGTACTTC. Amino acid sequence: CASSFPGTGNREQYF.